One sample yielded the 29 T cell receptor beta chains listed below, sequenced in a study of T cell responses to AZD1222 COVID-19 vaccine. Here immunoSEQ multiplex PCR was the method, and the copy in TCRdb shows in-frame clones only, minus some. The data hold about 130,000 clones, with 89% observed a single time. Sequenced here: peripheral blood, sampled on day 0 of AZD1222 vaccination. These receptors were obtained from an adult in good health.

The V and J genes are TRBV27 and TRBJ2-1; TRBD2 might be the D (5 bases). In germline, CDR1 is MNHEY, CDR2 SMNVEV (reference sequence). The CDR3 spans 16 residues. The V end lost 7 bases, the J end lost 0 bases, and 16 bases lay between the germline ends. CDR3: CASTRGGLSSYNEQFF. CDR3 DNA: TGTGCCAGCACTCGAGGAGGCTTGAGCTCCTACAATGAGCAGTTCTTC.

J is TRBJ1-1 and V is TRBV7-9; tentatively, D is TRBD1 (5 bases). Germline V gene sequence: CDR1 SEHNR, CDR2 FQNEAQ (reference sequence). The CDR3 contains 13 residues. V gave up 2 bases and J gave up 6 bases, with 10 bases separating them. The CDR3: CASSLQGFPEAFF. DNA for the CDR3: TGTGCCAGCAGCTTACAGGGATTCCCTGAAGCTTTCTTT.

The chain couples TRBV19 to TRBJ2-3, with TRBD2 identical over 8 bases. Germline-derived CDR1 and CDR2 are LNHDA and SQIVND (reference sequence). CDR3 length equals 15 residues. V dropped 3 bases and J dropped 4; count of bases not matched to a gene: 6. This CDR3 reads CASSIPSGRSDTQYF. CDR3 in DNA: TGTGCCAGTAGTATCCCTAGCGGGCGGTCAGATACGCAGTATTTT.

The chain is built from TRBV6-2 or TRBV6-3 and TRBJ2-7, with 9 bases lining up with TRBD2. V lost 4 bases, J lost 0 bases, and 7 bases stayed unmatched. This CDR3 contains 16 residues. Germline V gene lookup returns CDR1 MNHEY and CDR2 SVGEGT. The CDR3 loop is CASSFGISGSSYEQYF. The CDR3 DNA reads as TGTGCCAGCAGTTTTGGAATTAGCGGGAGCTCCTACGAGCAGTACTTC.

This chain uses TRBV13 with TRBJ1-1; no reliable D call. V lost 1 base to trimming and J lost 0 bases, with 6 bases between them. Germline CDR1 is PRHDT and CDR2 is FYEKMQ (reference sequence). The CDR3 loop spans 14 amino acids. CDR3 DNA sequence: TGTGCCAGCAGCTTAGTAGGGATGAACACTGAAGCTTTCTTT. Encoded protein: CASSLVGMNTEAFF.

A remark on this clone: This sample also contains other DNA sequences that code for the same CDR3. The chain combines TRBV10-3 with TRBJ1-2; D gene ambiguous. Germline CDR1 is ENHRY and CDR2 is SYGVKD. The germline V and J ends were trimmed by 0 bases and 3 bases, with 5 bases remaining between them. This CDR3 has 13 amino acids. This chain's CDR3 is CAISESGYYGYTF. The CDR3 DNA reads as TGTGCCATCAGTGAGTCCGGCTACTATGGCTACACCTTC.

The CDR3 sequence is CATSRERTRQGGGYTF. Here the CDR3 DNA reads TGTGCCACCAGCAGAGAAAGGACAAGGCAGGGGGGTGGCTACACCTTC. The J gene is TRBJ1-2, the V gene TRBV15, with 7 bases aligning to TRBD1. CDR1 LNHNV and CDR2 YYDKDF come from the germline V gene (reference sequence). The CDR3 loop spans 16 amino acids. V shed 0 bases, J shed 7 bases, and the junction held 11 bases outside the gene matches.

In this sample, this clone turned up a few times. The CDR3 DNA reads TGTGCCAGCAGTTACTCGGACTACACCGGGGAGCTGTTTTTT. It encodes CASSYSDYTGELFF. The chain uses TRBV6-2 or TRBV6-3 and TRBJ2-2; maybe TRBD2 (5 bases). This CDR3 spans 14 amino acids. Germline assignment: CDR1 MNHEY and CDR2 SVGEGT. V lost 0 bases and J 3 bases, leaving 5 bases between the germline ends.

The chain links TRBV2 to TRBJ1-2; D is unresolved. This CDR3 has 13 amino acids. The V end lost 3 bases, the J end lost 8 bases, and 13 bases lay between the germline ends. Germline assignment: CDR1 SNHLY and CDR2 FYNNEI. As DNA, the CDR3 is TGTGCCAGCAGTGATAGGAATTCTCGAGGCTACACCTTC. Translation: CASSDRNSRGYTF.

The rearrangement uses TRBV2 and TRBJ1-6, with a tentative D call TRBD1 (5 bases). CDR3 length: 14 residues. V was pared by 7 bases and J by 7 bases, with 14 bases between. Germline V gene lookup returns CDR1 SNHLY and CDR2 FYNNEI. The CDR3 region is CASTRGEFNSPLHF. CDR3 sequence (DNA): TGTGCCAGCACCAGAGGGGAGTTCAATTCACCCCTCCACTTT.

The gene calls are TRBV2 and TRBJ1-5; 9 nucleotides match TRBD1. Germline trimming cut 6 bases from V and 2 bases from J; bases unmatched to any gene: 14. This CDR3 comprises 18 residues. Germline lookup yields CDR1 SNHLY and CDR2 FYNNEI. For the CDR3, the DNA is TGTGCCAGCAGGACGACCGGGACAGGGTTCGGAGGCAATCAGCCCCAGCATTTT. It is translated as CASRTTGTGFGGNQPQHF. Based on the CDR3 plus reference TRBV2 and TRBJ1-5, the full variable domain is EPEVTQTPSHQVTQMGQEVILRCVPISNHLYFYWYRQILGQKVEFLVSFYNNEISEKSEIFDDQFSVERPDGSNFTLKIRSTKLEDSAMYFCASRTTGTGFGGNQPQHFGDGTRLSIL.

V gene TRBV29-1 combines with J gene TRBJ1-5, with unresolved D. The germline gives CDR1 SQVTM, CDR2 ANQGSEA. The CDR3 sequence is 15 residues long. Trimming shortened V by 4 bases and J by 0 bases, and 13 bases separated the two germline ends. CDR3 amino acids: CSVGEDRYSNQPQHF. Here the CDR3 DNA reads TGCAGCGTTGGAGAGGACCGGTATAGCAATCAGCCCCAGCATTTT.

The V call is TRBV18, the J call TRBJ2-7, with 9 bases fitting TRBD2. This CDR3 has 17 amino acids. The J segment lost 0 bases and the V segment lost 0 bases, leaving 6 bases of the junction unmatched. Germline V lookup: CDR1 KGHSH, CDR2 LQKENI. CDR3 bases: TGTGCCAGCTCACCACCTAGCGGGGGCCGCAGCTCCTACGAGCAGTACTTC. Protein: CASSPPSGGRSSYEQYF.

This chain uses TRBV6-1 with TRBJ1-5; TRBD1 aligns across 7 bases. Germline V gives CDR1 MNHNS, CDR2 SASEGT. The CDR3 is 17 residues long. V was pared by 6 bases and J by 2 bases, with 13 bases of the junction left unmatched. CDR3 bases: TGTGCCAGCAGGGAACCTACAGGGGCCTCTCGCAATCAGCCCCAGCATTTT. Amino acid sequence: CASREPTGASRNQPQHF.

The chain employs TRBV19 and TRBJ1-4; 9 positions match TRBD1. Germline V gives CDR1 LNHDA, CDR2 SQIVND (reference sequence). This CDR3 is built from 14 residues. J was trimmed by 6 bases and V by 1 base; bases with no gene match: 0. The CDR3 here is CASSIGTGDEKLFF. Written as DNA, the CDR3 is TGTGCCAGTAGTATAGGGACAGGGGATGAAAAACTGTTTTTT.

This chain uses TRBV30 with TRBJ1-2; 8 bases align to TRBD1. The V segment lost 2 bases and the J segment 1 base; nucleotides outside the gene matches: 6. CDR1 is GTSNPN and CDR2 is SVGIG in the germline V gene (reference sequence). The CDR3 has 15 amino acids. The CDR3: CAWSSRDRRNYGYTF. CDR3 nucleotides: TGTGCCTGGAGTTCCCGGGACAGGCGTAACTATGGCTACACCTTC. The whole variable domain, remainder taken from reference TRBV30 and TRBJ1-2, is SQTIHQWPATLVQPVGSPLSLECTVEGTSNPNLYWYRQAAGRGLQLLFYSVGIGQISSEVPQNLSASRPQDRQFILSSKKLLLSDSGFYLCAWSSRDRRNYGYTFGSGTRLTVV.

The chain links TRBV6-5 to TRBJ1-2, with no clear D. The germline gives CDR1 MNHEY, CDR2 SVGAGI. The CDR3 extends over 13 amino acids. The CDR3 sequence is CALTKTLPDGYTF. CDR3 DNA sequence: TGTGCTCTAACTAAAACCTTGCCCGATGGCTACACCTTC.

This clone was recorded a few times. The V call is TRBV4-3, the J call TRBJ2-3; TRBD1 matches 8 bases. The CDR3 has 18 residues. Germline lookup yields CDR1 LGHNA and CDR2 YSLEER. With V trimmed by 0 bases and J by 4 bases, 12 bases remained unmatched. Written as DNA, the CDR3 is TGCGCCAGCAGCCAAGATCTCTCAAGGGGCAGGGGGCCAGATACGCAGTATTTT. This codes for CASSQDLSRGRGPDTQYF.

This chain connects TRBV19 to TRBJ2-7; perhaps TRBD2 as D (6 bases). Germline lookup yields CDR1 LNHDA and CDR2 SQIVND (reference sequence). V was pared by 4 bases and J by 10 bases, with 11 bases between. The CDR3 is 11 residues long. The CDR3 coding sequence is TGTGCCAGTAGTAGCGGGACGGTCCAGTACTTC. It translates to CASSSGTVQYF.

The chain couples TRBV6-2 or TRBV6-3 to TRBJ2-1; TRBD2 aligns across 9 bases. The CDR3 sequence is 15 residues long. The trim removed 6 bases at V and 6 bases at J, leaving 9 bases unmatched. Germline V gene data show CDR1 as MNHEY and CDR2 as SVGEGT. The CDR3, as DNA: TGTGCCAGCAGCACCAGCGGGGGGAATTTCAATGAGCAGTTCTTC. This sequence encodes CASSTSGGNFNEQFF.

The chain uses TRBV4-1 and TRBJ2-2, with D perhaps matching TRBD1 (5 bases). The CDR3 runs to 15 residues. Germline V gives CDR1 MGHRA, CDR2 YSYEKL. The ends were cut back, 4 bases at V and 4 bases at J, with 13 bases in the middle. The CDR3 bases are TGCGCCAGCAGCCCCGGACACTCGAGCACCGGGGAGCTGTTTTTT. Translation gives CASSPGHSSTGELFF.

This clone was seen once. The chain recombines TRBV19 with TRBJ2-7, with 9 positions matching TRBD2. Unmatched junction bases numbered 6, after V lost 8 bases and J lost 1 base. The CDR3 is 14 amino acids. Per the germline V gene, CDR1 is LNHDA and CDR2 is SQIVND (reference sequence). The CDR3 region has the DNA TGTGCCAGTGGGAAGCGGGGGGAGTCCTACGAGCAGTACTTC. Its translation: CASGKRGESYEQYF.

CDR3 DNA sequence: TGTGCCAGCAGTTTTAGTGGGTATAGCAATCAGCCCCAGCATTTT. Its protein is CASSFSGYSNQPQHF. The chain is built from TRBV28 and TRBJ1-5; no clear D gene. The germline V gene has CDR1 MDHEN and CDR2 SYDVKM. This CDR3 is built from 15 residues. Trimming pared 3 bases from V and 0 bases from J, leaving 9 bases between. The variable domain in full, completed from reference TRBV28 and TRBJ1-5, reads DVKVTQSSRYLVKRTGEKVFLECVQDMDHENMFWYRQDPGLGLRLIYFSYDVKMKEKGDIPEGYSVSREKKERFSLILESASTNQTSMYLCASSFSGYSNQPQHFGDGTRLSIL.

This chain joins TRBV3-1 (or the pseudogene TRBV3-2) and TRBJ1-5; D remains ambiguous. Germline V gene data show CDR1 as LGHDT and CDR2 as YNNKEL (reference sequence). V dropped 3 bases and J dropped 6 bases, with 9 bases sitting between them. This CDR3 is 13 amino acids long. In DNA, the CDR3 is TGTGCCAGCAGCCATCAAGGCCGTCAGCCCCAGCATTTT. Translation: CASSHQGRQPQHF.

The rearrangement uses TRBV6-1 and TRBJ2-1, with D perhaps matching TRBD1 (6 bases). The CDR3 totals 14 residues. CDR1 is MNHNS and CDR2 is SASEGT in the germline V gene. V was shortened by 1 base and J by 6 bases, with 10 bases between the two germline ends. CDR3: CASSEGGLGNEQFF. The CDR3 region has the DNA TGTGCCAGCAGTGAAGGGGGGCTCGGCAATGAGCAGTTCTTC.

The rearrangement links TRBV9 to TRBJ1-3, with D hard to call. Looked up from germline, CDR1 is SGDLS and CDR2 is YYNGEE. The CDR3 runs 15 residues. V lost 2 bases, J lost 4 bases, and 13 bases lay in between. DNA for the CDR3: TGTGCCAGCAGCGTGGACGTTGGCCACGGAAACACCATATATTTT. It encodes CASSVDVGHGNTIYF.

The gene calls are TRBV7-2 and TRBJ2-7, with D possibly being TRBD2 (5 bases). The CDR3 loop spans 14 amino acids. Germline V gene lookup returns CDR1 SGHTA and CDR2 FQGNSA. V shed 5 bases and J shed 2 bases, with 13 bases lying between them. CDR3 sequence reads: CASSVLREAYEQYF. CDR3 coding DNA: TGTGCCAGCAGCGTCCTCCGGGAAGCCTACGAGCAGTACTTC.

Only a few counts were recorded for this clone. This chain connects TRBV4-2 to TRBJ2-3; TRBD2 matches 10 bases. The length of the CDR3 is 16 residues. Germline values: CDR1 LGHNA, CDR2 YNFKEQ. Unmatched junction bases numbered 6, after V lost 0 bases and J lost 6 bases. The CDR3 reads CASSQEASGGPDTQYF. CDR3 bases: TGTGCCAGCAGCCAAGAGGCTAGCGGGGGCCCCGATACGCAGTATTTT.

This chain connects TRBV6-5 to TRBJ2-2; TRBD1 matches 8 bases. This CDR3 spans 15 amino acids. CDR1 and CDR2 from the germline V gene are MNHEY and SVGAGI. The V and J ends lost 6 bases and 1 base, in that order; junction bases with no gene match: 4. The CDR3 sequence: CASSPGQENTGELFF. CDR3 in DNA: TGTGCCAGCAGCCCGGGACAGGAGAACACCGGGGAGCTGTTTTTT.